This passage covers 27 T cell receptor beta chains from one sample sequenced in a study of T-cell memory formation after mild COVID-19 (dated by TCRdb to the early 2020s). Library preparation employed 5' RACE. Sequencing was carried out with an Illumina NovaSeq 6000. TCRdb reprocessing: public reads trimmed at Q25 with fastp, clones called with MiXCR, in-frame beta chains kept. Every distinct CDR3 protein forms one entry, paired with its most common genes and DNA. The sample table contains more than 300,000 distinct CDR3 sequences; only one count was recorded for 20% to 25% of them. Jointly, the top ten make up roughly 21% of the sample. What was sequenced was PBMCs or a T cell subset sorted from them (not recorded which). The receptors were gathered from a man aged 18 to 29 who had mild COVID-19 (a few samples of this study predate the infection). The sample titles of this study are shuffled in the database, so cell type and time point are left out; the donor was told from shared clones.

This chain uses TRBV11-2 with TRBJ2-7, with D possibly being TRBD1 or TRBD2 (5 bases each). The CDR3 spans 16 residues. Germline assignment: CDR1 SGHAT and CDR2 FQNNGV. Between the trimmed V and J ends, which lost 5 bases and 1 base, there was a span of 18 bases. The CDR3 DNA sequence: TGTGCCAGCAGCGGAGCCTTTGGGACCGCATCCTACGAGCAGTACTTC. Translating it yields CASSGAFGTASYEQYF. The entire variable domain, with the rest obtained from reference TRBV11-2 and TRBJ2-7, is as follows: EAGVAQSPRYKIIEKRQSVAFWCNPISGHATLYWYQQILGQGPKLLIQFQNNGVVDDSQLPKDRFSAERLKGVDSTLKIQPAKLEDSAVYLCASSGAFGTASYEQYFGPGTRLTVT.

The chain employs TRBV5-1 and TRBJ1-5, with D maybe TRBD1 (5 bases). Trimming removed 0 bases at V and 3 bases at J, with 10 bases between. Germline V gene data show CDR1 as SGHRS and CDR2 as YFSETQ. This CDR3 has 15 residues. This CDR3 reads CASSLGQGNNQPQHF. Written as DNA, the CDR3 is TGCGCCAGCAGCTTGGGCCAGGGTAACAATCAGCCCCAGCATTTT.

V is TRBV6-5 and J is TRBJ2-5; TRBD1 is a possible D gene (5 bases). This CDR3 comprises 16 residues. CDR1 MNHEY and CDR2 SVGAGI come from the germline V gene. V was pared by 0 bases and J by 5 bases, with 16 bases between. The CDR3 is CASSYSSSQGLETQYF. For the CDR3, the DNA is TGTGCCAGCAGTTACTCGAGTAGTCAGGGTTTGGAGACCCAGTACTTC.

This clonotype was found a few times. J is TRBJ2-3 and V is TRBV7-3; 8 bases are shared with TRBD2. Germline-derived CDR1 and CDR2 are SGHTA and FQGTGA. The J segment lost 5 bases and the V segment lost 5 bases, leaving 9 bases of the junction unmatched. This CDR3 comprises 15 residues. The CDR3 sequence is CASSHAGGAVDTQYF. In DNA form, the CDR3 reads TGTGCCAGCAGCCATGCCGGGGGGGCCGTAGATACGCAGTATTTT.

The V gene is TRBV7-9, the J gene TRBJ1-5; 10 bases line up with TRBD1. In germline, CDR1 is SEHNR, CDR2 FQNEAQ (reference sequence). With V trimmed by 5 bases and J by 3 bases, 7 bases remained unmatched. The length of the CDR3 is 16 residues. The CDR3 loop is CASSLGTGEYNQPQHF. CDR3 DNA sequence: TGTGCCAGCAGCCTAGGGACAGGGGAGTACAATCAGCCCCAGCATTTT. Based on the CDR3 plus reference TRBV7-9 and TRBJ1-5, the full variable domain is DTGVSQNPRHKITKRGQNVTFRCDPISEHNRLYWYRQTLGQGPEFLTYFQNEAQLEKSRLLSDRFSAERPKGSFSTLEIQRTEQGDSAMYLCASSLGTGEYNQPQHFGDGTRLSIL.

The genes are TRBV7-9 and TRBJ2-2; TRBD2 is a possible D gene (6 bases). V was clipped by 5 bases and J by 3 bases, with 13 bases between them. Germline V gives CDR1 SEHNR, CDR2 FQNEAQ (reference sequence). CDR3 length: 15 amino acids. CDR3: CASSPPGTHTGELFF. CDR3 DNA: TGTGCCAGCAGCCCCCCGGGGACTCACACCGGGGAGCTGTTTTTT.

This clonotype was seen only a few times. The chain is built from TRBV3-1 and TRBJ1-6; D ambiguous. V was cut by 5 bases and J by 8 bases, with 19 bases left in between. This CDR3 has 16 amino acids. Germline V gene data show CDR1 as LGHDT and CDR2 as YNNKEL (reference sequence). CDR3 nucleotide sequence: TGTGCCAGCAGCACCTGGACGTATGGCCCCGATTCACCCCTCCACTTT. Residues: CASSTWTYGPDSPLHF.

This clonotype was counted only a few times. The chain joins TRBV10-3 to TRBJ1-2; D perhaps matches TRBD1 (6 bases). CDR3 size: 13 residues. From germline, CDR1 is ENHRY and CDR2 SYGVKD. V dropped 2 bases and J dropped 8 bases, with 12 bases sitting between them. The CDR3 DNA sequence: TGTGCCATCAGTGAGATACAGGGTACAGGCTACACCTTC. It is translated as CAISEIQGTGYTF.

The chain uses TRBV29-1 and TRBJ2-2, with 12 bases that match TRBD1. Per the germline V gene, CDR1 is SQVTM and CDR2 is ANQGSEA. The CDR3 runs 14 residues. V shed 7 bases and J 4 bases; nucleotides not matched to a gene: 4. The CDR3: CSAGTGGGTGELFF. The CDR3 DNA is TGCAGCGCCGGGACAGGGGGCGGCACCGGGGAGCTGTTTTTT.

The chain links TRBV18 to TRBJ2-7; D possibly matches TRBD1 or TRBD2 (5 bases each). Trimming took off 2 bases at V and 1 base at J, with 18 bases between the two ends. CDR3 length equals 17 residues. Germline V gives CDR1 KGHSH, CDR2 LQKENI. In nucleotides, the CDR3 is TGTGCCAGCTCACCAGACCCCTTGGGGACGAGGTCCTACGAGCAGTACGTC. Residues: CASSPDPLGTRSYEQYV.

Comments on this clonotype: This may arise from a read error, as a much more abundant clone is one base away. The chain couples TRBV7-2 to TRBJ2-6; no clear D gene. The CDR3 runs 13 residues. Germline CDR1 is SGHTA and CDR2 is FQGNSA. Trimming left V 5 bases short and J 0 bases short, with 2 bases between. CDR3 in amino acids: CASSHSGANVLTF. CDR3 DNA: TGTGCCAGCAGCCACTCTGGGGCCAACGTCCTGACTTTC. Looking up the rest from reference TRBV7-2 and TRBJ2-6 gives the full variable domain: GAGVSQSPSNKVTEKGKDVELRCDPISGHTALYWYRQSLGQGLEFLIYFQGNSAPDKSGLPSDRFSAERTGGSVSTLTIQRTQQEDSAVYLCASSHSGANVLTFGAGSRLTVL.

Many counts were recorded for this clonotype. The chain combines TRBV5-1 with TRBJ2-1, with D possibly matching TRBD2 (7 bases). Germline V gene sequence: CDR1 SGHRS, CDR2 YFSETQ. V was shortened by 7 bases and J by 8 bases, with 19 bases between the two germline ends. The CDR3 totals 14 residues. The DNA of the CDR3 is TGCGCCAGCGGAACGGGGGGCGTAATCCATGAGCAGTTCTTC. It translates to CASGTGGVIHEQFF.

The chain carries TRBV12-3 or TRBV12-4 and TRBJ1-4; D is possibly TRBD1 (5 bases). V was pared by 3 bases and J by 2 bases, with 13 bases between. The CDR3 is made up of 16 amino acids. In DNA, the CDR3 is TGTGCCAGCAGTTTGGGCCAGGGCGGTACTAATGAAAAACTGTTTTTT. This translates into CASSLGQGGTNEKLFF.

This clonotype was picked up a small number of times. The V gene is TRBV6-2 or TRBV6-3, the J gene TRBJ2-1; D gene ambiguous. The germline gives CDR1 MNHEY, CDR2 SVGEGT. Trimming pared 4 bases from V and 10 bases from J, leaving 14 bases between. This CDR3 has 13 amino acids. The CDR3 nucleotides read TGTGCCAGCAGTTCTACGGTCCTACTCGAGCAGTTCTTC. Translating it yields CASSSTVLLEQFF.

The chain couples TRBV5-1 to TRBJ2-3; D might be TRBD2 (7 bases). The CDR3 loop spans 15 amino acids. Trimming took 1 base from V and 7 from J, leaving 16 bases between them. Germline V gene sequence: CDR1 SGHRS, CDR2 YFSETQ. The CDR3 is CASSLWRGQMYTQYF. DNA for the CDR3: TGCGCCAGCAGCTTGTGGCGGGGGCAAATGTATACGCAGTATTTT.

This clonotype was observed a handful of times. In DNA, the CDR3 is TGTGCCATCAGTGGAGGAACCACGAGCACAGATACGCAGTATTTT. It codes for CAISGGTTSTDTQYF. The chain links TRBV10-3 to TRBJ2-3; D ambiguous. This CDR3 contains 15 residues. V was pared by 4 bases and J by 0 bases, with 11 bases between. Germline V lookup: CDR1 ENHRY, CDR2 SYGVKD.

This clonotype was counted a few times. V and J are TRBV7-2 and TRBJ1-6, with a tentative D call TRBD1 (6 bases). Germline V gene lookup returns CDR1 SGHTA and CDR2 FQGNSA. The CDR3 has 17 residues. The ends were cut back, 2 bases at V and 6 bases at J, with 17 bases in the middle. CDR3 DNA sequence: TGTGCCAGCAGCTTAACCCCCCCCGGCAGGGGTAATTCACCCCTCCACTTT. It is translated as CASSLTPPGRGNSPLHF.

The V gene is TRBV7-9, the J gene TRBJ2-3; weak D call: TRBD2 (6 bases). Germline V lookup: CDR1 SEHNR, CDR2 FQNEAQ (reference sequence). V dropped 8 bases and J dropped 0 bases, with 21 bases sitting between them. The CDR3 is made up of 17 amino acids. The CDR3 sequence: CASADFGAGPSTDTQYF. Here the CDR3 DNA reads TGTGCCAGCGCGGATTTCGGAGCGGGCCCTAGCACAGATACGCAGTATTTT.

The V gene is TRBV7-3, the J gene TRBJ1-6; D is possibly TRBD1 (5 bases). CDR1 is SGHTA, CDR2 FQGTGA, per germline. This CDR3 comprises 12 residues. The V end was cut by 4 bases, the J end by 13 bases, with 11 bases between. In nucleotides, the CDR3 is TGTGCCAGCAGCTCGCCAACAGGTCCCCTCCACTTT. Its translation: CASSSPTGPLHF.

This clonotype showed up just a few times. The chain has TRBV4-3 and TRBJ2-2; 9 positions agree with TRBD2. Trimming removed 3 bases from V and 6 bases from J; junction bases left unmatched: 5. Germline CDR1 reads LGHNA; CDR2 reads YSLEER. CDR3 length equals 15 residues. CDR3 sequence reads: CASSQGLAGAGELFF. CDR3 bases: TGCGCCAGCAGCCAGGGACTAGCTGGGGCCGGGGAGCTGTTTTTT.

The chain combines TRBV9 with TRBJ1-4; possible D gene TRBD1, 6 bases. The germline V gene encodes CDR1 SGDLS and CDR2 YYNGEE. Trimming cost V 4 bases and J 0 bases, with 10 bases left between them. CDR3 length equals 15 residues. The DNA of the CDR3 is TGTGCCAGCAGCCCAACAGGGACAACTAATGAAAAACTGTTTTTT. Its translation: CASSPTGTTNEKLFF.

The chain joins TRBV5-1 to TRBJ1-1; the D gene is possibly TRBD1 (6 bases). From germline, CDR1 is SGHRS and CDR2 YFSETQ. Trimming stripped 0 bases from V and 4 bases from J, with 19 bases between. The length of the CDR3 is 17 residues. The CDR3, as DNA: TGCGCCAGCAGCTTGGCCCATTCCAGGGGAAGAGCCACTGAAGCTTTCTTT. This gives the protein CASSLAHSRGRATEAFF.

This clonotype has only a few counts. The chain couples TRBV20-1 to TRBJ2-4, with D maybe TRBD1 (5 bases). The V gene's germline CDR1 is DFQATT and CDR2 SNEGSKA (reference sequence). V shed 5 bases and J shed 0 bases, with 14 bases lying between them. The CDR3 is 15 residues long. CDR3 in amino acids: CSAGRDRLAKNIQYF. Written as DNA, the CDR3 is TGCAGTGCTGGCAGGGATAGATTAGCCAAAAACATTCAGTACTTC.

This clonotype was detected only a few times. V usage is TRBV24-1 and J usage is TRBJ1-5; D is perhaps TRBD1 (5 bases). The CDR3 spans 15 residues. Trimming removed 4 bases at V and 4 bases at J, with 13 bases between. Germline assignment: CDR1 KGHDR and CDR2 SFDVKD. The DNA for the CDR3 is TGTGCCACCAGTGAGGGGGGATCGGATAATCAGCCCCAGCATTTT. It encodes CATSEGGSDNQPQHF.

This chain connects TRBV4-3 to TRBJ2-2; tentatively, D is TRBD1 (5 bases). Germline assignment: CDR1 LGHNA and CDR2 YSLEER. V shed 6 bases and J shed 2 bases, with 13 bases lying between them. The CDR3 has 15 residues. As DNA, the CDR3 is TGCGCCAGCAGACCCGGACACTTAAACACCGGGGAGCTGTTTTTT. Translating gives CASRPGHLNTGELFF.

With respect to this clonotype: At one end, the junction sequence differs from germline, possibly due to a read error. The chain joins TRBV24-1 to TRBJ1-5; TRBD1 matches 8 bases. The CDR3 sequence is 17 residues long. Per the germline V gene, CDR1 is KGHDR and CDR2 is SFDVKD. CDR3 nucleotide sequence: TGTGCGACCATTTGGGACAATCGGACGGACAGGGATCAGCCCCAGCATTTT. It yields the protein CATIWDNRTDRDQPQHF.

The rearrangement uses TRBV28 and TRBJ2-7; D possibly corresponds to TRBD2 (5 bases). The ends were cut back, 5 bases at V and 7 bases at J, with 18 bases in the middle. There are 14 residues in the CDR3. Germline lookup yields CDR1 MDHEN and CDR2 SYDVKM. In DNA, the CDR3 is TGTGCCAGCAGTCCGCGGGTTGGTTCGGAGGAGCAGTACGTC. This sequence encodes CASSPRVGSEEQYV.